This T cell receptor (beta chain) was documented in a study of cytomegalovirus exposure and HLA in healthy donors (dated by TCRdb to 2015 to 2018). With regard to the full study: An earlier analysis of several hundred of the donors reported over 250 Gb of sequence data and 117 million unique TCR beta sequences obtained from some 170 million T cells. All discovery cohort repertoires had been generated using a single sequencing platform. The study aimed to test whether cataloging public T cell receptors could reveal signatures of past pathogen exposure. Because of strong linkage in the cohort, five DR-DQ haplotypes were treated as single units for association and clustering. In the later analysis, no new phenotypic data were used to find candidate immune exposures; instead, reliance was placed on TCR beta sequences and their occurrence across donors. The study used immunosequencing to profile the T cell repertoires of 670 or so subjects and linked those repertoires to cytomegalovirus serostatus. HLA typing covered class I and class II loci at four-digit resolution. The number of typed donors differed by locus: roughly 629-630 for A, B, C, DRB1 and DQB1; some 500 for DQA1; about 600 for DPA1; and about 450 for DPB1. Along with the roughly 700-subject first cohort, a separate validation cohort of over a hundred different subjects was used. To decide whether each TCR beta V gene segment behaved as functional or pseudogenic, an earlier analysis of some 600 of the donors relied on high-throughput TCR beta sequencing. In a later genetic analysis, genome-wide SNP genotypes for about 55% of the roughly 700 donors were used, and that subset was treated as a discovery cohort. In a later analysis, previously published TCR beta repertoires from fewer than 750 donors were re-analyzed and high-resolution HLA genotyping was added so that TCR occurrence patterns could be studied. The genetic ancestry cluster associated with self-reported Caucasian donors included 65% to 90% of the roughly 400 genotyped donors. To predict cytomegalovirus infection status, the study combined high-throughput TCR immunosequencing, statistical association of individual TCRs with disease status, and machine learning. Donor age, sex, ethnicity and CMV serostatus were collected together with the repertoire data. An early release covering roughly 580 HLA-typed donors comprised 250 to 350 gigabases of sequencing data and 85 million or so unique TCR sequences. Across 300 to 400 genotyped donors of the cohort, an average of approximately 220,000 unique TCR beta nucleotide sequences per donor were sequenced, and roughly 17% of those sequences were non-productive.

V is pared back by 2 bases and J by 4 bases, with 8 bases lying between the germline termini. Reading the germline V gene (reference sequence) gives CDR1 MNHNY and CDR2 SVGAGI. The CDR3 has 13 amino acids, counting the end cysteine and phenylalanine. Of all the DNA, just the CDR3 is kept, 39 bases in frame from base 1. Study-wide findings and limitations: Three of the identified cytomegalovirus-associated TCR beta chains were confirmed in vitro to be specific for cytomegalovirus antigens. Some IMGT-functional V segments, including TRBV6-2 and TRBV6-3, could not be distinguished by the 87-base-pair reads and were therefore excluded. Cytomegalovirus status was reported to be diagnosed by the classifier with high specificity and sensitivity in both the original and validation cohorts. In a later analysis, HLA-associated TCR beta chains showed more clonal expansion and lower generation probabilities than non-associated chains that were equally common. A later analysis reported that several top co-occurrence clusters appeared linked to parvovirus B19, influenza, CMV and Epstein-Barr virus. In a later analysis, most CMV-associated TCR beta chains were found to appear HLA-restricted, with HLA associations seemingly driven largely by CMV exposure. CMV serostatus was the only immune exposure information available for the cohort. It was suggested by the authors that the approach could potentially be generalized to other disease states and immunological phenotypes. A later genetic analysis reported fewer N-insertions in productive TCRs among donors in an Asian-associated ancestry cluster than the roughly 700-donor mean. While some public TCRs were present in many individuals, most TCR sequences turned up only very rarely across donors. In a later analysis, about 17,000 TCR beta sequences were associated with specific HLA alleles at a false discovery rate of 0.05. Linkage disequilibrium might explain the correlated functional status among segregating V segments, but an unknown experimental factor could not be ruled out. Assigning TCR associations to individual alleles was difficult when HLA alleles, especially DR and DQ, strongly co-occurred. Because some donors lacked HLA typing at each locus, the association tests relied only on the typed subset. The study gave a list of over 150 TCR beta chains associated with cytomegalovirus. Roughly uniform sequencing depth across donors was assumed in presence/absence analyses, although this assumption may not hold. The cohort was sequenced for TCR beta chains only, and without alpha or paired-chain data the features that could be detected were limited. Because counts were too low, fewer than 20 rarely observed V segments, including chromosome 9 orphons, were excluded from the earlier analysis of fewer than 650 of the donors. A cluster of highly shared sequence variants was judged likely to be a technical artifact of the sequencing pipeline. An association between a missense DCLRE1C variant and V-gene and J-gene trimming of TCR beta chains was found in a later genetic analysis and replicated in an independent cohort. According to a later analysis, TCR association rates differed among HLA loci, with DRB1 alleles showing the most associated TCRs and HLA-C alleles showing the fewest. A further reported finding was that TCR beta sequences accurately predicted the HLA-A and HLA-B alleles for most subjects in the first cohort. An earlier analysis of 450 to 750 of the donors showed that most TCR beta V segments appeared in productive rearrangements either about 87% or about 30% of the time, which broadly matched IMGT annotations.

The cohort comprised more than 550 healthy bone marrow donors. At the time of sampling, all cohort members were nominally healthy, though unrecorded immune exposures were likely present. The donor was CMV seronegative and belonged to the group of over 300 seronegative cohort members. A peripheral blood sample was collected from each donor, and TCR beta sequencing was performed on peripheral blood mononuclear cells. The Qiagen DNeasy Blood Extraction Kit was used to extract genomic DNA from the blood cell samples. Library preparation employed the immunoSEQ multiplex PCR assay. A mixture of 60 forward primers for TCR Vbeta segments and 13 reverse primers for TCR Jbeta segments was used in the multiplex PCR. The CDR3 region of rearranged TCR beta genes was amplified from genomic DNA with a multiplex PCR assay. The Illumina HiSeq System was used to sequence the amplified TCR beta libraries as 87-base-pair reads. Turning to the authors' computational methods: A later analysis counted about 76 million unique TCR beta chains across the 700 or so repertoires, and 9 million to 14 million of these chains were shared by at least two donors. A nearest-neighbor algorithm error-corrected the raw reads and collapsed the reads into unique sequences, merging closely related sequences to remove PCR and sequencing errors. Alignment of CDR3 sequences to IMGT reference sequences was used to assign V, D and J gene segments. For a sequence to be retained, a match of at least six nucleotides to both a V gene segment and a J gene segment was required. Rearrangements were called productive when the CDR3 lacked stop codons and stayed in frame with V and J; all others were non-productive. Following IMGT convention, CDR3 was defined as the stretch from the second conserved V-encoded cysteine up to the conserved J-encoded phenylalanine. Sequences without an unambiguous match to a single V gene segment were excluded from the earlier analysis of several hundred of the donors. In an earlier analysis of several hundred of the donors, V segments were called functional above 56.7% productive rearrangements and were called segregating when the between-donor standard deviation exceeded 5%. To diagnose cytomegalovirus status from the catalog of TCR beta chain sequences, a statistical classification framework was built. In a later analysis, V and J genes were assigned by comparing TCR nucleotide sequences against IMGT/GENE-DB human TR gene sequences. A later analysis assigned CDR3 sequences and most-parsimonious VDJ recombination scenarios with the TCRdist pipeline. In a later analysis, every TCR beta chain was defined by the combination of its CDR3 amino acid sequence and its V-gene family, and reads without a unique V-gene family were dropped. As a way to deal with suspected cross-contamination and a sequencing artifact, a later analysis dropped roughly 620 nucleotide sequences that were highly shared and had low generation probability. For each public chain, a later analysis derived a clonal expansion index from normalized ranks of inferred template counts within each repertoire. A later analysis computed generation probabilities with a VDJ recombination model fitted to out-of-frame rearrangements, and checked the results against IGoR. In a later analysis, TCR-TCR, TCR-HLA and TCR-CMV co-occurrence was scored with hypergeometric tests, and a repertoire-size bias correction was applied to TCR pairs. To estimate false discovery rates, a later analysis permuted the HLA or CMV assignments 20 times. A later analysis grouped co-occurring TCRs with DBSCAN, adding TCRdist sequence similarity when clustering within HLA-allele-positive subsets. Repertoires with fewer than 30,000 or more than 120,000 public chains were left out of co-occurrence clustering, as were a handful of repertoires with anomalous nucleotide sharing. TCRdb carries this immuneACCESS record with in-frame sequences only. Its versions omit some clonotypes, under half of them owing to an unresolved V gene in the studies checked, with the rest unexplained. The V and J calls and the clone size are those of that table, but D and trimming were determined from the DNA. The sample yields 100,000 to 150,000 clones; over 70% were counted once. The ten biggest clones cover approximately 1.5% of the sample.

Points on this clone: Its antigen remains unidentified. Base qualities are not provided; no much larger clone lies one nucleotide away.

Recombination linked TRBV6-6 to TRBJ1-1; the D gene cannot be resolved reliably. Sequencing was performed on PBMCs. The receptor was isolated from a woman aged 18 to 35 in good health and CMV-seronegative. The sequence in DNA is TGTGCCAGCAGTTACACGGGAACCACTGAAGCTTTCTTT. It translates to CASSYTGTTEAFF.